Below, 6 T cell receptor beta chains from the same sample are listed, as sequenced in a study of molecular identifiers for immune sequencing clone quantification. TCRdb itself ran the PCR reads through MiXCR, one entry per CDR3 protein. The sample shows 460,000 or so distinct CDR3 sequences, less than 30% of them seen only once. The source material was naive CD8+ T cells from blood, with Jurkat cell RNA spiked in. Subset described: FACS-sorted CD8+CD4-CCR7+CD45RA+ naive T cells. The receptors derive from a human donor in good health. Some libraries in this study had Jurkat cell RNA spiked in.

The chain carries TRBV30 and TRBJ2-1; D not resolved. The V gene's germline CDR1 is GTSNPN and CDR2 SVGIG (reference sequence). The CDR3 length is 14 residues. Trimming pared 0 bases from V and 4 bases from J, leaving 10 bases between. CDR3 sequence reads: CAWSVMAEYNEQFF. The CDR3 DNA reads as TGTGCCTGGAGTGTAATGGCGGAATACAATGAGCAGTTCTTC.

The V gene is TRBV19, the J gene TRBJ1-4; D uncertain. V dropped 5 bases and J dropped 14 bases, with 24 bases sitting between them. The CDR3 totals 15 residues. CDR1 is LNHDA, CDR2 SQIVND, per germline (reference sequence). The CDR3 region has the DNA TGTGCCAGTAGTCCAAGCAGAAATTTAAATGAACGGCTGTTTTTT. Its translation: CASSPSRNLNERLFF.

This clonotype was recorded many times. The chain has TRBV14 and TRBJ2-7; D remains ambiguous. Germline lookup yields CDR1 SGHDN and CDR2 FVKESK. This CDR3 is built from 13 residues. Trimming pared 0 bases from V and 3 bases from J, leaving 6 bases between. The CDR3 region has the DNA TGTGCCAGCAGCCAAGACGGCTTCTACGAGCAGTACTTC. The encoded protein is CASSQDGFYEQYF.

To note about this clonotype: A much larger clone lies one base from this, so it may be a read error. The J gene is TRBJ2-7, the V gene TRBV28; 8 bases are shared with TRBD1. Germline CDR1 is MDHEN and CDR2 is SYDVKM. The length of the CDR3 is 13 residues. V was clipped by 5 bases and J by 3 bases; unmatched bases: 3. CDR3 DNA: TGTGCCAGCAGTCGGACAGGGATCTACGAGCAGTACTTC. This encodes CASSRTGIYEQYF.

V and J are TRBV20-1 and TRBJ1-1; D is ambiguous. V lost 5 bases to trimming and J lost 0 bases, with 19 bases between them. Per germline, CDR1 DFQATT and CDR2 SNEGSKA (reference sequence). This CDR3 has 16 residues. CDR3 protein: CSAPRDFVWVNTEAFF. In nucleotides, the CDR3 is TGCAGTGCTCCCCGGGATTTCGTCTGGGTGAACACTGAAGCTTTCTTT.

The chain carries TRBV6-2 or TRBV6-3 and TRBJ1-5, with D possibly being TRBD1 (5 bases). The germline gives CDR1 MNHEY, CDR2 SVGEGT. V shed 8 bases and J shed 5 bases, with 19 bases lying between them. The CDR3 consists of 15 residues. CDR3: CASRPRGAGDQPQHF. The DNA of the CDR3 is TGTGCCAGCCGTCCTCGTGGGGCAGGCGATCAGCCCCAGCATTTT.